This T cell receptor beta chain was sequenced for a study of cytomegalovirus exposure and HLA in healthy donors. This clone was recorded a few times. The ends were cut back, 5 bases at V and 3 bases at J, with 10 bases in the middle. Germline V CDR1 and CDR2: SGHNT, YENEEA. This CDR3 is 13 amino acids long. 60 Vbeta and 13 Jbeta primers were used in PCR. Repertoires were generated with immunoSEQ multiplex PCR, while TCRdb's copy carries only in-frame clones and drops some. The sample carries 150,000 to 180,000 clones, 65% to 80% recorded once. The clonotype comes from a man aged 18 to 29 in good health and CMV-seronegative. Sequencing was carried out using PBMCs. The rearrangement joins TRBV11-3 to TRBJ1-1, with D uncertain. CDR3 in amino acids: CASSGSRDTEAFF. CDR3 coding DNA: TGTGCCAGCAGCGGATCCCGGGACACTGAAGCTTTCTTT.